The present entry profiles one T cell receptor (beta chain) with its context. This sample was included in a study of T cells in Graves' hyperthyroidism and ophthalmopathy. Looked up from germline, CDR1 is MNHEY and CDR2 is SMNVEV (reference sequence). Trimming removed 2 bases from V and 7 bases from J; junction bases left unmatched: 6. The CDR3 has 16 amino acids. Amplification of TCR beta CDR3 regions used RNA as the template. A set of HTBI primers served as the primers for a first-round RT-PCR of the TCR CDR3. One entry per CDR3 protein, called by TCRdb with MiXCR from the multiplex PCR reads. The sample lists approximately 420,000 distinct CDR3 sequences; roughly an eighth were seen once.

J is TRBJ2-1 and V is TRBV27; TRBD1 agrees at 12 bases. Sample: blood. This TCR was recovered from a woman between 18 and 29 years old with Graves' hyperthyroidism. The CDR3 is CASSLLGQGALNEQFF. For the CDR3, the DNA is TGTGCCAGCAGTTTACTGGGACAGGGGGCTTTGAATGAGCAGTTCTTC.